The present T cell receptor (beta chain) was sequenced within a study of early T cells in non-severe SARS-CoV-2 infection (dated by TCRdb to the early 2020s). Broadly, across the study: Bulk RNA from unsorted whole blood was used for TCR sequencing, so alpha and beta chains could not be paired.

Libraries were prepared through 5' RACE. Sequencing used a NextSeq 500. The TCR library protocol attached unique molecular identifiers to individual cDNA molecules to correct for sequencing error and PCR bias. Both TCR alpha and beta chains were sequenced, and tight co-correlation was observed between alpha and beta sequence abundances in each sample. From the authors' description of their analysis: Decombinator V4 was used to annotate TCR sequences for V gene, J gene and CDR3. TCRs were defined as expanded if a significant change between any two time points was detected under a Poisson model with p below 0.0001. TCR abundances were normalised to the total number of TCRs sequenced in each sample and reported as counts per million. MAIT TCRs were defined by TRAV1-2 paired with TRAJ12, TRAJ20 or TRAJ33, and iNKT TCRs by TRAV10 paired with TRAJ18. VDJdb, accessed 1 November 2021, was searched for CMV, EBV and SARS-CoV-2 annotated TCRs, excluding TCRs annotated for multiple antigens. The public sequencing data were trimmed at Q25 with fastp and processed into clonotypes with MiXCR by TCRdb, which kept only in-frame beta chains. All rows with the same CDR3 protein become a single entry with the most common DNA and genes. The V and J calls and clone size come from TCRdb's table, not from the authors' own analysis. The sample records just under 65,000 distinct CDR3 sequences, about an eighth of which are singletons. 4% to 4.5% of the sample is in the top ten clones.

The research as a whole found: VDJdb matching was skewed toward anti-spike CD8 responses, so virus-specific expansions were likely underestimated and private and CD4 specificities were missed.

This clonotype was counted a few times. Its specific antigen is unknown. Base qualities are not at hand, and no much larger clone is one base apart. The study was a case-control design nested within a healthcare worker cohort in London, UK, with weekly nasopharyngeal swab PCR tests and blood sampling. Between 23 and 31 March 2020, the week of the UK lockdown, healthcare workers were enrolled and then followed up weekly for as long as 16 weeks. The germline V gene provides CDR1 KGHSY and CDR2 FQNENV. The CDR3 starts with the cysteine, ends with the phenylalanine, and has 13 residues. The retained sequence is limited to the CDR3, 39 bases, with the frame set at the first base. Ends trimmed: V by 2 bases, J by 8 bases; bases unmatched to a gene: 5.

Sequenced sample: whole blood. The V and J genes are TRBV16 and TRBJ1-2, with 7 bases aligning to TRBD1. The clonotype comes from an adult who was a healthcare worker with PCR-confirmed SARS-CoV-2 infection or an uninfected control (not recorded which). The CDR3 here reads CASSQVGQQGYTF. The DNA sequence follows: TGTGCCAGCAGCCAAGTGGGACAGCAAGGCTACACCTTC.